Below, one T cell receptor beta chain is given with its context. These data come from a study of T cell changes during pregnancy in multiple sclerosis. V trimming: 5 bases; J trimming: 7 bases; junction bases outside the gene matches: 12. The CDR3 runs to 15 residues. Germline V gene data show CDR1 as PRHDT and CDR2 as FYEKMQ (reference sequence). TCRdb's copy holds only in-frame clones and misses some; the assay was immunoSEQ multiplex PCR. The sample includes 45,000 to 60,000 clones, roughly nine tenths of them seen just once. The sequencing here drew on CD8+ T cells from peripheral blood mononuclear cells, taken before pregnancy. This rearrangement joins TRBV13 to TRBJ2-7; TRBD2 agrees at 9 bases. This receptor was identified in a female donor with multiple sclerosis, enrolled in a pregnancy study. This CDR3 reads CASSPQAGGPWEQYF. CDR3 bases: TGTGCCAGCAGCCCCCAAGCGGGGGGACCTTGGGAGCAGTACTTC.